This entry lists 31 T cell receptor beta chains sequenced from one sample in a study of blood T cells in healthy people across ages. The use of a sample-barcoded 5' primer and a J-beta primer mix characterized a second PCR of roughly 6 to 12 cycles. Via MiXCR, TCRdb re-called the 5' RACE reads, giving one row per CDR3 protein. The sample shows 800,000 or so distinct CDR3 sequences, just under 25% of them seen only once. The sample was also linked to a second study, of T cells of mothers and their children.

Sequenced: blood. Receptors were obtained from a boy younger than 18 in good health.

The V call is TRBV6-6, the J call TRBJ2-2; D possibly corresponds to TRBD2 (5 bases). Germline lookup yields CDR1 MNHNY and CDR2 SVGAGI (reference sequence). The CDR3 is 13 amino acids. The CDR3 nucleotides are TGTGCTTTGCGCGGGCAAAACACCGGGGAGCTGTTTTTT. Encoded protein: CALRGQNTGELFF.

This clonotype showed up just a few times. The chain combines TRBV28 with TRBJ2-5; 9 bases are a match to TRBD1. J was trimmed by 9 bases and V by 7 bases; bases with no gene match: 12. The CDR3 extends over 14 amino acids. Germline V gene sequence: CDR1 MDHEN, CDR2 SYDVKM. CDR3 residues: CASNAPGTGSAQYF. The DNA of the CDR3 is TGTGCCAGCAACGCGCCCGGGACAGGGTCGGCCCAGTACTTC. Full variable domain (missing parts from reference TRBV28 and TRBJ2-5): DVKVTQSSRYLVKRTGEKVFLECVQDMDHENMFWYRQDPGLGLRLIYFSYDVKMKEKGDIPEGYSVSREKKERFSLILESASTNQTSMYLCASNAPGTGSAQYFGPGTRLLVL.

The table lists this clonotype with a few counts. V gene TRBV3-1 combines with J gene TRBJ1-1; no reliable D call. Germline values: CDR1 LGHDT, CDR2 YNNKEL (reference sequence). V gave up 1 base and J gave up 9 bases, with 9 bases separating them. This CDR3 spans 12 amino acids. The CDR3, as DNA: TGTGCCAGCAGCCAAGGGACGGGGAAAGCTTTCTTT. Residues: CASSQGTGKAFF.

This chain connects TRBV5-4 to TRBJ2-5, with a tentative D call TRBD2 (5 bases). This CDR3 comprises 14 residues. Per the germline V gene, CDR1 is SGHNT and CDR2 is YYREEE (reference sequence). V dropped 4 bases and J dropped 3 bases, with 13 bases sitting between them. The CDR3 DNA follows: TGTGCCAGCAGCCGGGGTAGGAGTGAAGAGACCCAGTACTTC. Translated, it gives CASSRGRSEETQYF.

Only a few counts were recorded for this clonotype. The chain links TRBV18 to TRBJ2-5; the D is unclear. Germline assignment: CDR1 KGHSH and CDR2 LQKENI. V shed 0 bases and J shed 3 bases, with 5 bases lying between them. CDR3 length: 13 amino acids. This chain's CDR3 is CASSPPAEETQYF. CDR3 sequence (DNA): TGTGCCAGCTCACCACCGGCCGAAGAGACCCAGTACTTC.

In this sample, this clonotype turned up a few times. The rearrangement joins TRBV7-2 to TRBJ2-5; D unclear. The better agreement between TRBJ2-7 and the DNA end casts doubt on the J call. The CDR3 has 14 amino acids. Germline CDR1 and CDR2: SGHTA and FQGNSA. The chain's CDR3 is CASSSDPGSYEQYF. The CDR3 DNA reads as TGTGCCAGCAGCTCGGACCCCGGCTCCTACGAGCAGTACTTC.

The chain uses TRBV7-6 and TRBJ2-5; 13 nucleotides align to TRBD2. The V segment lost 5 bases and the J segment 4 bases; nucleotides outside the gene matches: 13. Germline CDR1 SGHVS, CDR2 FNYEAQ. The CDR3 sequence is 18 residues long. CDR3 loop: CASSPSTSGGLARETQYF. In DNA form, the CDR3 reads TGTGCCAGCAGCCCGTCGACTAGCGGGGGGCTCGCCCGAGAGACCCAGTACTTC.

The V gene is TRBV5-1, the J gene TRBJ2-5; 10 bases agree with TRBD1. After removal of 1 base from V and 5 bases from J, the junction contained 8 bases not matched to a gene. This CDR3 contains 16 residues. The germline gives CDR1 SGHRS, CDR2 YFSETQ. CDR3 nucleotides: TGCGCCAGCAGCTTGAGTAACGACAGGGGGCACGAGACCCAGTACTTC. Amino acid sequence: CASSLSNDRGHETQYF.

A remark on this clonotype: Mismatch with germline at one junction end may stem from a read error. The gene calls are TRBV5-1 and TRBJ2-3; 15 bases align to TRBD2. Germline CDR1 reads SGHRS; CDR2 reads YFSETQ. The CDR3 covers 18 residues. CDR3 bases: TGCGCCAGCAGCTCCCGGACTAGCGGGAGGGCCGGCACAGATATGCAGTATTTT. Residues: CASSSRTSGRAGTDMQYF.

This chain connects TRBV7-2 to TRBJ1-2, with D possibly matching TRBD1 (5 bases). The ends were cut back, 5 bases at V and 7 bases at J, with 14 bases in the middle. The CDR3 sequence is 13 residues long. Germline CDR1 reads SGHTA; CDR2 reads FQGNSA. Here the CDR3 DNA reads TGTGCCAGCAGCCCAGTAGGGGCCGGTGGCTACACCTTC. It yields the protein CASSPVGAGGYTF. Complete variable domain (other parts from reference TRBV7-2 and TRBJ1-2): GAGVSQSPSNKVTEKGKDVELRCDPISGHTALYWYRQSLGQGLEFLIYFQGNSAPDKSGLPSDRFSAERTGGSVSTLTIQRTQQEDSAVYLCASSPVGAGGYTFGSGTRLTVV.

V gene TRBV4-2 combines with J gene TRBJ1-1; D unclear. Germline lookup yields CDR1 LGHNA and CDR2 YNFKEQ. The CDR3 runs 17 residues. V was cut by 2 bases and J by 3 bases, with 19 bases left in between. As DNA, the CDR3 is TGTGCCAGCAGCCAATGGAATCGGAGGGCCTCGGACACTGAAGCTTTCTTT. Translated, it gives CASSQWNRRASDTEAFF.

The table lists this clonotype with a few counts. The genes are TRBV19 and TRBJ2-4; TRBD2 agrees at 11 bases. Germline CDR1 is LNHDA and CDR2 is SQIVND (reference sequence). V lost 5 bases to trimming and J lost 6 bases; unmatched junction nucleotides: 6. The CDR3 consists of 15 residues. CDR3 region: CASSLSGTSGNIQYF. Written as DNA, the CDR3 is TGTGCCAGTAGTCTCTCCGGGACTAGCGGAAACATTCAGTACTTC.

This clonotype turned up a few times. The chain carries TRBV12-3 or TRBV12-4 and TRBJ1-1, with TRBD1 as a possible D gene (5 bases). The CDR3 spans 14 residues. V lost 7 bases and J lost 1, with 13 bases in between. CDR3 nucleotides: TGTGCCAGCATAGGCAGGGCTGAGAACACTGAAGCTTTCTTT. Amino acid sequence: CASIGRAENTEAFF.

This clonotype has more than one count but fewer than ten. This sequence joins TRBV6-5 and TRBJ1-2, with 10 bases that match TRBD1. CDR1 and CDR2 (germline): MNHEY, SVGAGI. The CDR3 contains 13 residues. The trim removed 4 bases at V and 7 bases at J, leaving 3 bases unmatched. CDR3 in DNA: TGTGCCAGCAGTTGGCGGGACAGGGGTGGCTACACCTTC. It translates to CASSWRDRGGYTF.

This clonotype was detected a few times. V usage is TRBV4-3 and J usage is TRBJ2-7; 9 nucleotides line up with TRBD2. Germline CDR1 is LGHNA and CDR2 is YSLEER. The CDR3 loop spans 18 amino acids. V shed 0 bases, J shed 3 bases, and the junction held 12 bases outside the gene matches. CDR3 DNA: TGCGCCAGCAGCCAAGAGGGGTGGACTAGCGAGAAGGGCTACGAGCAGTACTTC. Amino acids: CASSQEGWTSEKGYEQYF.

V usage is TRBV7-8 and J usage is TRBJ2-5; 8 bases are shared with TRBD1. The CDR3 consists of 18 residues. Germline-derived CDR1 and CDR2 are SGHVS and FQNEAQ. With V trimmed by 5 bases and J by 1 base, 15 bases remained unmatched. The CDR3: CASSPGRGRMDLQETQYF. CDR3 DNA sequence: TGTGCCAGCAGCCCGGGCAGGGGGCGCATGGATCTCCAAGAGACCCAGTACTTC.

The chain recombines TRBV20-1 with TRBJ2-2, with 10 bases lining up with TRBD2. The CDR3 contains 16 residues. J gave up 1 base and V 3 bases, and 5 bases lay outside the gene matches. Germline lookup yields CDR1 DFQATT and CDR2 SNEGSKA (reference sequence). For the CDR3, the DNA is TGCAGTGCTAGCCTAGCGGGAGCAAGGAACACCGGGGAGCTGTTTTTT. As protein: CSASLAGARNTGELFF.

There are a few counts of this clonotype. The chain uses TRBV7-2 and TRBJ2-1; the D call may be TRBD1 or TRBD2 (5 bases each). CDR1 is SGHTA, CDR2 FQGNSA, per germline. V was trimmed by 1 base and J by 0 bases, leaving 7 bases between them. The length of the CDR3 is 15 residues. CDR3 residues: CASSLEGPSYNEQFF. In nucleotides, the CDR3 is TGTGCCAGCAGCTTAGAGGGACCCTCCTACAATGAGCAGTTCTTC. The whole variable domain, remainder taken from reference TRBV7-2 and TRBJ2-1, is GAGVSQSPSNKVTEKGKDVELRCDPISGHTALYWYRQSLGQGLEFLIYFQGNSAPDKSGLPSDRFSAERTGGSVSTLTIQRTQQEDSAVYLCASSLEGPSYNEQFFGPGTRLTVL.

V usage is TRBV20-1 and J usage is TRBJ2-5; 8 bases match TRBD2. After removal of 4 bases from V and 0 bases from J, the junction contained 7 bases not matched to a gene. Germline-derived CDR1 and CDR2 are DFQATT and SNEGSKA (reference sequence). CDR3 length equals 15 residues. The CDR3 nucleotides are TGCAGTGCTACCCGTGGTAGCGGGAACCAAGAGACCCAGTACTTC. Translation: CSATRGSGNQETQYF.

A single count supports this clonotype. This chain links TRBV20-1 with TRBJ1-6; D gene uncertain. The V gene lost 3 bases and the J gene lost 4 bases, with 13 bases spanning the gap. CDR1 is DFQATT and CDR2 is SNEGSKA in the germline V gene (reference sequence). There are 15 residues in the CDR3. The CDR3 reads CSASGGMSYNSPLHF. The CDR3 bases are TGCAGTGCTAGCGGTGGGATGTCGTATAATTCACCCCTCCACTTT.

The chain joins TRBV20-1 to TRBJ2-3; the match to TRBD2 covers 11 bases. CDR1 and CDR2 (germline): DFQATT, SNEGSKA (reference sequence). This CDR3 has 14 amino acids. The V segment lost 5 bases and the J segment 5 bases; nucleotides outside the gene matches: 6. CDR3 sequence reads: CSAPNSGGEDTQYF. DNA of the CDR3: TGCAGTGCTCCCAATAGCGGGGGGGAAGATACGCAGTATTTT.

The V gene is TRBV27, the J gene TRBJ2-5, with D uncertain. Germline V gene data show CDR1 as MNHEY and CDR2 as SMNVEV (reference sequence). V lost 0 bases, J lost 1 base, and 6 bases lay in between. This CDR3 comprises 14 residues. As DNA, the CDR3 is TGTGCCAGCAGTTTATCCGGGTTCCAAGAGACCCAGTACTTC. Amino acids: CASSLSGFQETQYF.

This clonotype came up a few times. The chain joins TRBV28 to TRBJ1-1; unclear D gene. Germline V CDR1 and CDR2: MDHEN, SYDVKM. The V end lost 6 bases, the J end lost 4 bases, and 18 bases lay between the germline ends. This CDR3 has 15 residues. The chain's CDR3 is CASRDVMREGTEAFF. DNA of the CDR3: TGTGCCAGCAGGGACGTGATGAGGGAGGGCACTGAAGCTTTCTTT.

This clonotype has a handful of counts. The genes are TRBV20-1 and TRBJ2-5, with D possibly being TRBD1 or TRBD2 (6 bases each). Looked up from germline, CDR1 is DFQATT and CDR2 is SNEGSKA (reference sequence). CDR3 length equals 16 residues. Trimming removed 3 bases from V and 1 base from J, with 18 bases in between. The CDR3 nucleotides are TGCAGTGCTAGGCGGGGCAGGGGCGAATTCCAAGAGACCCAGTACTTC. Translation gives CSARRGRGEFQETQYF.

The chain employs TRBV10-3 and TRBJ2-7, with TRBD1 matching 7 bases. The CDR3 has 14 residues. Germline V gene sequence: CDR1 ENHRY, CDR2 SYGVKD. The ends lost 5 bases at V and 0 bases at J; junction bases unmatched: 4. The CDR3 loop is CAISKGDSSYEQYF. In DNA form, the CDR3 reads TGTGCCATCAGTAAGGGGGACAGCTCCTACGAGCAGTACTTC.

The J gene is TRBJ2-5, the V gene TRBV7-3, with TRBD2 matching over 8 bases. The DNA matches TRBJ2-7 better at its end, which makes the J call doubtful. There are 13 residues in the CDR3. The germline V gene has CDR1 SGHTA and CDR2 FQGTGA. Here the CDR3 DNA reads TGTGCCAGCAGCTTGGGACTAGAGTACGAGCAGTACTTC. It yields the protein CASSLGLEYEQYF.

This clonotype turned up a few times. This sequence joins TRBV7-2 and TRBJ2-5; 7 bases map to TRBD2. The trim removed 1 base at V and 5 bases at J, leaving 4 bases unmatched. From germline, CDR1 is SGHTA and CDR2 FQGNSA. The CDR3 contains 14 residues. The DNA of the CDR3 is TGTGCCAGCAGCTTAGTACGGGGAGGGGAGACCCAGTACTTC. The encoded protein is CASSLVRGGETQYF. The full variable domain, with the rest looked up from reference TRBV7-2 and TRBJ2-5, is GAGVSQSPSNKVTEKGKDVELRCDPISGHTALYWYRQSLGQGLEFLIYFQGNSAPDKSGLPSDRFSAERTGGSVSTLTIQRTQQEDSAVYLCASSLVRGGETQYFGPGTRLLVL.

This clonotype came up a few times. DNA of the CDR3: TGCAGTGCTAGAGATATCCGATCGAACACTGAAGCTTTCTTT. It is translated as CSARDIRSNTEAFF. V gene TRBV20-1 combines with J gene TRBJ1-1, with unresolved D. Looked up from germline, CDR1 is DFQATT and CDR2 is SNEGSKA (reference sequence). Trimming shortened V by 0 bases and J by 1 base, and 9 bases separated the two germline ends. This CDR3 is 14 amino acids long.

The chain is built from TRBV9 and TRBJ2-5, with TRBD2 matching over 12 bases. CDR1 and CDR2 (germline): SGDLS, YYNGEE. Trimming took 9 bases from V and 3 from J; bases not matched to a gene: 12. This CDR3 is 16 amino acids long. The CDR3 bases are TGTGCCACCTCCAGGACTAGCGGGACGGGGGAAGAGACCCAGTACTTC. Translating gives CATSRTSGTGEETQYF.

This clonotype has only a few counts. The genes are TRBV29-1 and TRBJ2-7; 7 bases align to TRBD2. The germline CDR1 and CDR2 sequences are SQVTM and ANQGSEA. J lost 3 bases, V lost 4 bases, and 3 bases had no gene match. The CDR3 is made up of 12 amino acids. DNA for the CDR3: TGCAGCGTTGCGGCTAGCGGCTACGAGCAGTACTTC. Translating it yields CSVAASGYEQYF.

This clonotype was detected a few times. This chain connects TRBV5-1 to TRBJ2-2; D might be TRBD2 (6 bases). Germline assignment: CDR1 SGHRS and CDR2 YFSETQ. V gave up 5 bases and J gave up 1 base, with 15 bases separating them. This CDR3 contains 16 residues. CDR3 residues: CASSNPGGMNTGELFF. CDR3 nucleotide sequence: TGCGCCAGCAGTAACCCCGGGGGTATGAACACCGGGGAGCTGTTTTTT.